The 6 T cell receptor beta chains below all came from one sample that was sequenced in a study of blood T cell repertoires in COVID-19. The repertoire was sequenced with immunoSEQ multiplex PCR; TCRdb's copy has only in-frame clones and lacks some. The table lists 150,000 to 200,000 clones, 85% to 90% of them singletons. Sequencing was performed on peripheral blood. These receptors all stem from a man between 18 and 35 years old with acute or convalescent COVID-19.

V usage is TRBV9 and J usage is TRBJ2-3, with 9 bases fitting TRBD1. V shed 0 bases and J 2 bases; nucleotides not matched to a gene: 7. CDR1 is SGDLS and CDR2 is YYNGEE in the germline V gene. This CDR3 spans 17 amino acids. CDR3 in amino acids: CASSVEGTGYPTDTQYF. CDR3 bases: TGTGCCAGCAGCGTAGAGGGGACAGGGTATCCCACAGATACGCAGTATTTT.

The CDR3 region is CASTNRVGQPQHF. CDR3 DNA sequence: TGTGCCAGCACTAACAGGGTCGGACAGCCCCAGCATTTT. The chain employs TRBV6-5 and TRBJ1-5, with TRBD1 as a possible D gene (6 bases). The V end was cut by 7 bases, the J end by 7 bases, with 14 bases between. The germline CDR1 and CDR2 sequences are MNHEY and SVGAGI. The CDR3 consists of 13 residues.

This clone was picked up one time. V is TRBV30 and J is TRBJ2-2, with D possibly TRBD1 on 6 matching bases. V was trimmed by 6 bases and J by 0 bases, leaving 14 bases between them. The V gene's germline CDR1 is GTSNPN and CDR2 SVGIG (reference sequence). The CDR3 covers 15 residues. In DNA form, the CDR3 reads TGTGCCTGCATCCGGGACACCTCGAACACCGGGGAGCTGTTTTTT. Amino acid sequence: CACIRDTSNTGELFF.

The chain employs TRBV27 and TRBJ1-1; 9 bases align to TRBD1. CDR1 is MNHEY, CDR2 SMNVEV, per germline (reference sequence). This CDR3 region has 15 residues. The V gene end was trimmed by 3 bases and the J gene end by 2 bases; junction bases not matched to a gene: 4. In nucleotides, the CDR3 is TGTGCCAGCAGTTTCCTGACAGGGGGAAACACTGAAGCTTTCTTT. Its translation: CASSFLTGGNTEAFF.

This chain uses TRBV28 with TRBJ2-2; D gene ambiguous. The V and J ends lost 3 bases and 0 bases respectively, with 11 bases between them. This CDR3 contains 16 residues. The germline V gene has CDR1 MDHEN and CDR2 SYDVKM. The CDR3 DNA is TGTGCCAGCAGTTTCGGTTTGGGCACGAACACCGGGGAGCTGTTTTTT. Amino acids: CASSFGLGTNTGELFF.

This CDR3 reads CASSKARRQKAWYGYTF. In DNA, the CDR3 is TGTGCCAGCAGCAAAGCGCGGAGACAGAAGGCGTGGTATGGCTACACCTTC. The chain carries TRBV21-1 and TRBJ1-2; the D call of TRBD1 is as the table states it, not checked on the DNA. TRBV21-1 is a pseudogene locus. This CDR3 region has 17 residues.